This T cell receptor (beta chain) was recorded in a study of cytomegalovirus exposure and HLA in healthy donors. Study observations and caveats: For most TCR beta V segments, an earlier analysis put the productive rate at about 87% or about 30% of the time. Later analysis reportedly placed an Asian-associated ancestry cluster below the roughly 680-donor mean in N-insertions.

Turning to this clone: The antigen is undetermined.

Germline CDR1 and CDR2: MNHNS and SASEGT. V was cut by 5 bases and J by 5 bases, with 14 bases left in between. This CDR3 is 14 amino acids long. In the PCR, 60 Vbeta and 13 Jbeta primers were used. Only in-frame clones appear in the TCRdb table, and some are missing; sequencing was by immunoSEQ multiplex PCR. This sample has about 120,000 clones, with about a sixth found just once. The J gene is TRBJ2-3, the V gene TRBV6-1; TRBD2 is a possible D gene (7 bases). The sequence came from a female donor in good health and CMV-seropositive. The material sequenced was PBMCs. CDR3 region: CASSLGGAIDTQYF. CDR3 in DNA: TGTGCCAGCAGTCTTGGGGGGGCCATAGATACGCAGTATTTT.